This TCR beta chain was retrieved from a study of T cell responses to AZD1222 COVID-19 vaccine. Study at large: Pooling was applied to second doses at about 4 or about 12 weeks.

Study conclusions and caveats: Clonal diversity was possibly underestimated, and white British individuals and females predominated among donors.

CDR1 is LNHDA, CDR2 SQIVND, per germline (reference sequence). Trimming shortened V by 4 bases and J by 4 bases, and 7 bases separated the two germline ends. CDR3 size: 13 residues. Regarding this clone: Its antigen remains unknown.

Only in-frame clones appear in the TCRdb table, and some are missing; sequencing was by immunoSEQ multiplex PCR. The sample holds some 150,000 clones; 89% are singletons and the top ten take 4.7%. The rearrangement uses TRBV19 and TRBJ2-2; D possibly corresponds to TRBD2 (5 bases). The TCR originated in an adult in good health. The source material was peripheral blood, sampled on day 0 of AZD1222 vaccination. CDR3 in DNA: TGTGCCAGTAGTAGGCGGGTCACCGGGGAGCTGTTTTTT. Translating it yields CASSRRVTGELFF.